Described below is a single T cell receptor (beta chain) sequence and its context. In terms of age and location, participants ranged from about 18 to 89 years and lived in under 30 US areas. The data were obtained in a study of blood T cell repertoires in COVID-19. For the study at large: The United States, Italy and Spain were the sources of the acute and convalescent COVID-19 samples. Sample material is recorded as cDNA or gDNA derived from T cells, B-cell-depleted T cells, or PBMCs.

V lost 7 bases and J 3 bases, leaving 13 bases between the germline ends. The CDR3 loop spans 14 amino acids. CDR1 and CDR2 (germline): LNHDA, SQIVND (reference sequence). Assay used: immunoSEQ multiplex PCR; TCRdb lists only in-frame clones, some missing. Of more than 250,000 clones detected, around 89% appear once; the ten largest clones hold about 1.8%. The sample taken for sequencing was PBMCs or T cells enriched from blood (not recorded which). The chain is built from TRBV19 and TRBJ1-3; no clear D. The clonotype comes from a woman aged 18-29 years with acute COVID-19. The CDR3 spells CASTRSGFGNTIYF. The CDR3 nucleotides are TGTGCCAGTACCAGGTCTGGGTTTGGAAACACCATATATTTT. Full variable domain (remainder filled in from reference TRBV19 and TRBJ1-3): DGGITQSPKYLFRKEGQNVTLSCEQNLNHDAMYWYRQDPGQGLRLIYYSQIVNDFQKGDIAEGYSVSREKKESFPLTVTSAQKNPTAFYLCASTRSGFGNTIYFGEGSWLTVV.